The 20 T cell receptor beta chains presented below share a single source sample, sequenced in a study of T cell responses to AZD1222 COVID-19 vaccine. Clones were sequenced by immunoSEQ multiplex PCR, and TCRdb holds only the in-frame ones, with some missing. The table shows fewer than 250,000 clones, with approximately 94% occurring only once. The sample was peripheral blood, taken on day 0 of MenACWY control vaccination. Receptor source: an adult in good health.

CDR3 DNA sequence: TGCGCCAGCAGCTGGGCTCCGGGACAGGGGTCCGGGGAGCTGTTTTTT. It codes for CASSWAPGQGSGELFF. The rearrangement uses TRBV5-1 and TRBJ2-2, with 10 bases fitting TRBD1. Germline CDR1 is SGHRS and CDR2 is YFSETQ. The CDR3 extends over 16 amino acids. The V gene end was trimmed by 3 bases and the J gene end by 6 bases; junction bases not matched to a gene: 8.

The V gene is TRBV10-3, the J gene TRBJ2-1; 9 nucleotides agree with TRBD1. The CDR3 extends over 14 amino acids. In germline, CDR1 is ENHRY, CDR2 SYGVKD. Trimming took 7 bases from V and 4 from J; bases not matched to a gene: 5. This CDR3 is CAITPGTGYNEQFF. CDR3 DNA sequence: TGTGCCATCACCCCCGGGACAGGGTACAATGAGCAGTTCTTC.

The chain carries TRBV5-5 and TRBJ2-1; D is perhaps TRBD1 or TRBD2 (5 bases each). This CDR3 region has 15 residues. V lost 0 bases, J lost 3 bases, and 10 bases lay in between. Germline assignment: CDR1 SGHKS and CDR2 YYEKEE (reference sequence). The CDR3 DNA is TGTGCCAGCAGCTTGGATGGGACCGACTACAATGAGCAGTTCTTC. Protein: CASSLDGTDYNEQFF. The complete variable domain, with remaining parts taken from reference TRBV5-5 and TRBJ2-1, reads DAGVTQSPTHLIKTRGQQVTLRCSPISGHKSVSWYQQVLGQGPQFIFQYYEKEERGRGNFPDRFSARQFPNYSSELNVNALLLGDSALYLCASSLDGTDYNEQFFGPGTRLTVL.

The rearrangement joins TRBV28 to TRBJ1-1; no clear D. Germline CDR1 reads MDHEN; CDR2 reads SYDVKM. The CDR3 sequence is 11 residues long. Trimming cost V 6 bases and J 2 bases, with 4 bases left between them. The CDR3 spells CASRHNTEAFF. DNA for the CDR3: TGTGCCAGCAGACATAACACTGAAGCTTTCTTT.

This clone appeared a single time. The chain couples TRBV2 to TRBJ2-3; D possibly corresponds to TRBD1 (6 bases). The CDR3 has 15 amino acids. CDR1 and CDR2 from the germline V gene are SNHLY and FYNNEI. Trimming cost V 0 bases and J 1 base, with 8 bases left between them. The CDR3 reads CASSEARTGTDTQYF. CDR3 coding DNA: TGTGCCAGCAGTGAAGCCCGGACAGGCACAGATACGCAGTATTTT.

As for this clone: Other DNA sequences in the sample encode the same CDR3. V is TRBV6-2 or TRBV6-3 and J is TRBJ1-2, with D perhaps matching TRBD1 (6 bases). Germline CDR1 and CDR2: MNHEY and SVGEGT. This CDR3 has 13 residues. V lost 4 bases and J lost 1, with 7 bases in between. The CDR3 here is CASSLDSNYGYTF. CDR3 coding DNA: TGTGCCAGCAGTTTGGACAGTAACTATGGCTACACCTTC.

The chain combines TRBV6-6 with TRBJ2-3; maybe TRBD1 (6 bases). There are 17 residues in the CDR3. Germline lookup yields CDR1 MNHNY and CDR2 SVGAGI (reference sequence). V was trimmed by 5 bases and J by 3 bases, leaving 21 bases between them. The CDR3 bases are TGTGCCAGCAGTCCCGAGCCCTTACAGGGTTTAACAGATACGCAGTATTTT. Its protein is CASSPEPLQGLTDTQYF.

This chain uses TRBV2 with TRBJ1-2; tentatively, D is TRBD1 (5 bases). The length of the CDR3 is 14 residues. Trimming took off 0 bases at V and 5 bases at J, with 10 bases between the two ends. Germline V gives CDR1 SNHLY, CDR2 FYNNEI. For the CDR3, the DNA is TGTGCCAGCAGTGAAGCGGGGACGTTGTATGGCTACACCTTC. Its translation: CASSEAGTLYGYTF.

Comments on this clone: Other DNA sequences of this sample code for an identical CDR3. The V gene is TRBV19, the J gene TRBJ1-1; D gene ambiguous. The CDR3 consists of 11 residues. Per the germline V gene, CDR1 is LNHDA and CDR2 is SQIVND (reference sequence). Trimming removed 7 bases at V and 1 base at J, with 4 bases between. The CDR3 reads CASKENTEAFF. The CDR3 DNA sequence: TGTGCCAGTAAGGAGAACACTGAAGCTTTCTTT.

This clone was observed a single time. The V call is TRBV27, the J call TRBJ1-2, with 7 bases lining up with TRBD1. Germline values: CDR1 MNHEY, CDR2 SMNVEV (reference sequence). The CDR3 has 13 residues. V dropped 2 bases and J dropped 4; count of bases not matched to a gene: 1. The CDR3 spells CASSLTGAYGYTF. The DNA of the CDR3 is TGTGCCAGCAGTTTAACAGGGGCCTATGGCTACACCTTC.

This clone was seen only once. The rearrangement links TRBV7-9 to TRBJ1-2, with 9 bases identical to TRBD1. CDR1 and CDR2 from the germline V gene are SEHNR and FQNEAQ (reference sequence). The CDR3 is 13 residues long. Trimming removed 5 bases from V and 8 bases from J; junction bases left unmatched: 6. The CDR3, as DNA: TGTGCCAGCAGCATGACAGGGGGAGGAGGCTACACCTTC. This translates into CASSMTGGGGYTF.

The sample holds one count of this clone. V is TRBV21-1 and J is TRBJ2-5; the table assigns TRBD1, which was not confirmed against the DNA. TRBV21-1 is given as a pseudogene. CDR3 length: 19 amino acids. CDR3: CASSSQTPGQATLPETQYF. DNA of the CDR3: TGTGCCAGCAGCTCACAAACCCCGGGACAGGCGACCCTCCCGGAGACCCAGTACTTC.

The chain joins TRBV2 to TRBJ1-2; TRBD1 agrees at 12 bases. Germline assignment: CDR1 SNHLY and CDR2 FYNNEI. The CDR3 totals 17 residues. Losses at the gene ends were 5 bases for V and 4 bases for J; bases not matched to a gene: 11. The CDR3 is CASSQSGQGARSYGYTF. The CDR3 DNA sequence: TGTGCCAGCAGTCAATCGGGACAGGGGGCGCGTAGCTATGGCTACACCTTC.

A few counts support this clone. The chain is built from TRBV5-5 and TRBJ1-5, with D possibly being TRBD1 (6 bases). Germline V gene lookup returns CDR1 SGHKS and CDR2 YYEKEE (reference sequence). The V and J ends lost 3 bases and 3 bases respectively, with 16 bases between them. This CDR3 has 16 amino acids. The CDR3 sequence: CASSSLATGNNQPQHF. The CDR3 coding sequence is TGTGCCAGCAGCTCCTTAGCTACAGGGAACAATCAGCCCCAGCATTTT.

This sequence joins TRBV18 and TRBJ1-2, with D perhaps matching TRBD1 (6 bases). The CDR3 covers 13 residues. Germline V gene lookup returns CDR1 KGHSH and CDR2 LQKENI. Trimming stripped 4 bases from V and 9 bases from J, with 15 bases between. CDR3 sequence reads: CASSLSSDRSYTF. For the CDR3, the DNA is TGTGCCAGCTCACTTTCCTCAGACAGGAGCTACACCTTC.

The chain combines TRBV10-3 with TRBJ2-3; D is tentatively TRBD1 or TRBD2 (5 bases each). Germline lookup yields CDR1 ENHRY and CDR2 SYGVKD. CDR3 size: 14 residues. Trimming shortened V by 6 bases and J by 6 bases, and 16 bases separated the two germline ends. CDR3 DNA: TGTGCCATCAGGCCGGGGCCACACGGGGATACGCAGTATTTT. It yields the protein CAIRPGPHGDTQYF.

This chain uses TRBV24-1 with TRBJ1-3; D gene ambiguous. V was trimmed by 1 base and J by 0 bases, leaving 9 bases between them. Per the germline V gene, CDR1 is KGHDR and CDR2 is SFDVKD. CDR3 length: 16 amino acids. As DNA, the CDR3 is TGTGCCACCAGTGATTTTAGGGCCACCTCTGGAAACACCATATATTTT. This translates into CATSDFRATSGNTIYF.

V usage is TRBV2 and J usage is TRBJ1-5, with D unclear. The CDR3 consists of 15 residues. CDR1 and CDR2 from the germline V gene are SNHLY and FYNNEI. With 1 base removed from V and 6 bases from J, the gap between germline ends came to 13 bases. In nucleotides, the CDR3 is TGTGCCAGCAGTGAAGTGGTAGTGGAAATTCAGCCCCAGCATTTT. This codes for CASSEVVVEIQPQHF.

This CDR3 reads CASSIMGGGANNEQFF. The CDR3 DNA reads as TGTGCCAGTAGTATAATGGGCGGGGGGGCTAACAATGAGCAGTTCTTC. The genes are TRBV19 and TRBJ2-1; 9 bases match TRBD2. Germline V gene lookup returns CDR1 LNHDA and CDR2 SQIVND (reference sequence). The CDR3 is made up of 16 amino acids. The J segment lost 5 bases and the V segment lost 2 bases, leaving 7 bases of the junction unmatched.

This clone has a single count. Written as DNA, the CDR3 is TGTGCCAGCAGCCAAGACCGACAGGGTGCCTATGGCTACACCTTC. Its translation is CASSQDRQGAYGYTF. This sequence joins TRBV4-2 and TRBJ1-2; 7 bases match TRBD1. Germline assignment: CDR1 LGHNA and CDR2 YNFKEQ. Trimming took 0 bases from V and 4 from J; bases not matched to a gene: 5. The CDR3 spans 15 residues.